The present T cell receptor (beta chain) was sequenced within a study of blood T cell repertoires in COVID-19. Profiled with immunoSEQ multiplex PCR; TCRdb holds only in-frame clones, not every one. The sample carries under 150,000 clones, roughly four fifths recorded once. Germline V lookup: CDR1 SNHLY, CDR2 FYNNEI. This CDR3 is built from 14 residues. V lost 7 bases to trimming and J lost 2 bases, with 13 bases between them. The sequenced sample was peripheral blood. The genes are TRBV2 and TRBJ2-3; possibly TRBD1 for D (5 bases). This receptor was identified in a human donor with acute or convalescent COVID-19. The donor label of this sample is uncertain. The CDR3 DNA is TGTGCCAGCACCCTTGACAGCTCCACAGATACGCAGTATTTT. Translation gives CASTLDSSTDTQYF.